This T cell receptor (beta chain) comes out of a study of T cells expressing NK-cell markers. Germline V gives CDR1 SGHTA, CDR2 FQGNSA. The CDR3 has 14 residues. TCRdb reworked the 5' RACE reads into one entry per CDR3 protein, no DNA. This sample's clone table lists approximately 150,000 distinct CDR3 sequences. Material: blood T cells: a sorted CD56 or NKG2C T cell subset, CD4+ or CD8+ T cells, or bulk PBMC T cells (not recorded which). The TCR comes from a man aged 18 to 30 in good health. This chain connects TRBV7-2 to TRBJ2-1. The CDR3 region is CASSLVESANEQFF. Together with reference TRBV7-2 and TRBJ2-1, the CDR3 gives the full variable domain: GAGVSQSPSNKVTEKGKDVELRCDPISGHTALYWYRQSLGQGLEFLIYFQGNSAPDKSGLPSDRFSAERTGGSVSTLTIQRTQQEDSAVYLCASSLVESANEQFFGPGTRLTVL.